Below are 21 T cell receptor beta chains sequenced from a single sample in a study of PD-L1 blockade in urothelial cancer. Assay used: immunoSEQ multiplex PCR; TCRdb lists only in-frame clones, some missing. The sample holds roughly 84,000 clones; 82% are singletons and the top ten take 9% to 9.5%. Sample: PBMCs, taken around atezolizumab (anti-PD-L1) treatment. These receptor sequences come from a man in his sixties or seventies with urothelial cancer.

This chain joins TRBV4-2 and TRBJ1-4; D remains ambiguous. The germline V and J ends were trimmed by 0 bases and 5 bases, with 13 bases remaining between them. Germline V gene lookup returns CDR1 LGHNA and CDR2 YNFKEQ. This CDR3 has 16 residues. The CDR3 loop reads CASSQEAEGWNEKLFF. The DNA of the CDR3 is TGTGCCAGCAGCCAAGAGGCCGAGGGCTGGAATGAAAAACTGTTTTTT.

The chain employs TRBV23-1 and TRBJ1-3; D not certain. TRBV23-1 is an open reading frame whose function is uncertain. Trimming pared 7 bases from V and 0 bases from J, leaving 10 bases between. The CDR3 extends over 14 amino acids. The DNA of the CDR3 is TGCGCCAGCAACCGAGGGTGCTCTGGAAACACCATATATTTT. It yields the protein CASNRGCSGNTIYF.

The CDR3 coding sequence is TGTGCCAGCAGCACGGGACTCTTTGGTGAGCAGTACTTC. Protein product: CASSTGLFGEQYF. This chain connects TRBV5-5 to TRBJ2-7, with D possibly TRBD2 on 6 matching bases. Trimming took 4 bases from V and 7 from J, leaving 15 bases between them. Germline CDR1 is SGHKS and CDR2 is YYEKEE (reference sequence). This CDR3 has 13 amino acids.

In its sample, this clone was seen once. This chain connects TRBV19 to TRBJ1-5, with 7 bases identical to TRBD1. CDR3 length: 14 amino acids. V shed 3 bases and J 3 bases; nucleotides not matched to a gene: 2. CDR1 is LNHDA and CDR2 is SQIVND in the germline V gene (reference sequence). CDR3 residues: CASSMTGNNQPQHF. As DNA, the CDR3 is TGTGCCAGTAGTATGACAGGGAACAATCAGCCCCAGCATTTT.

This clone was counted once. This rearrangement joins TRBV6-6 to TRBJ2-2; tentative D call: TRBD1 (6 bases). CDR1 MNHNY and CDR2 SVGAGI come from the germline V gene (reference sequence). The ends were cut back, 1 base at V and 1 base at J, with 7 bases in the middle. The CDR3 runs 15 residues. The CDR3 DNA reads as TGTGCCAGCAGTTACTTCAGGGGGAACACCGGGGAGCTGTTTTTT. Protein: CASSYFRGNTGELFF.

The chain joins TRBV19 to TRBJ1-5; 10 bases map to TRBD1. J lost 3 bases, V lost 7 bases, and 9 bases had no gene match. CDR3 length: 16 amino acids. Germline V gene sequence: CDR1 LNHDA, CDR2 SQIVND (reference sequence). The CDR3: CASTTGGTGDNQPQHF. The CDR3 DNA follows: TGTGCCAGTACCACCGGCGGGACAGGGGACAATCAGCCCCAGCATTTT.

The chain recombines TRBV19 with TRBJ1-5; D is possibly TRBD1 (5 bases). V was trimmed by 1 base and J by 7 bases, leaving 14 bases between them. The length of the CDR3 is 15 residues. The germline V gene has CDR1 LNHDA and CDR2 SQIVND (reference sequence). In nucleotides, the CDR3 is TGTGCCAGTAGTATAGTTCGCGGGGCCGAGCAGCCCCAGCATTTT. Amino acids: CASSIVRGAEQPQHF.

The chain combines TRBV2 with TRBJ2-3, with 8 bases identical to TRBD1. The germline V gene encodes CDR1 SNHLY and CDR2 FYNNEI. J gave up 3 bases and V 6 bases, and 5 bases lay outside the gene matches. The CDR3 extends over 14 amino acids. The CDR3 region has the DNA TGTGCCAGCAGCCTGAACAGGGGGACAGATACGCAGTATTTT. Amino acid sequence: CASSLNRGTDTQYF.

V and J are TRBV10-1 and TRBJ2-3, with a tentative D call TRBD2 (6 bases). Germline assignment: CDR1 WNHNN and CDR2 SYGVQD (reference sequence). The CDR3 covers 14 residues. Between the trimmed V and J ends, which lost 11 bases and 4 bases, there was a span of 19 bases. CDR3 nucleotide sequence: TGCGCCGGGCCTCGGGTGTGGGGGGCAGATACGCAGTATTTT. Protein: CAGPRVWGADTQYF.

The gene calls are TRBV5-1 and TRBJ1-2; 8 nucleotides align to TRBD1. V lost 4 bases to trimming and J lost 3 bases; unmatched junction nucleotides: 11. Germline-derived CDR1 and CDR2 are SGHRS and YFSETQ. This CDR3 has 16 amino acids. The DNA for the CDR3 is TGCGCCAGCAGCCCTTTCGACAGGGGAGGGGACTATGGCTACACCTTC. It encodes CASSPFDRGGDYGYTF.

The gene calls are TRBV7-2 and TRBJ2-7; 7 bases line up with TRBD1. Germline lookup yields CDR1 SGHTA and CDR2 FQGNSA. V lost 5 bases and J lost 0; bases outside the gene matches: 7. This CDR3 contains 15 residues. CDR3 nucleotides: TGTGCCAGCAGCCTACAGGGGACGCTCTCCTACGAGCAGTACTTC. This sequence encodes CASSLQGTLSYEQYF.

The CDR3 protein is CASSLGQANTEAFF. CDR3 DNA sequence: TGCGCCAGCAGCTTAGGACAGGCGAACACTGAAGCTTTCTTT. The gene calls are TRBV5-1 and TRBJ1-1; 7 nucleotides match TRBD1. Germline V gene lookup returns CDR1 SGHRS and CDR2 YFSETQ. CDR3 size: 14 residues. V lost 2 bases and J lost 1; bases outside the gene matches: 2.

The chain uses TRBV2 and TRBJ1-2, with 7 bases matching TRBD1. CDR3 length: 12 residues. Trimming at V came to 7 bases and at J to 7 bases, leaving 6 bases not matched to a gene. Germline V gene lookup returns CDR1 SNHLY and CDR2 FYNNEI. The CDR3: CASKGQFGGYTF. The CDR3 bases are TGTGCCAGCAAGGGACAGTTCGGTGGCTACACCTTC.

This chain links TRBV11-2 with TRBJ2-1; D is unresolved. Germline V gives CDR1 SGHAT, CDR2 FQNNGV. The CDR3 runs to 15 residues. Trimming removed 1 base at V and 3 bases at J, with 10 bases between. The CDR3 loop reads CASSLGVLGYNEQFF. CDR3 nucleotides: TGTGCCAGCAGCTTAGGGGTCCTAGGCTACAATGAGCAGTTCTTC. The whole variable domain, filled in from reference TRBV11-2 and TRBJ2-1, reads EAGVAQSPRYKIIEKRQSVAFWCNPISGHATLYWYQQILGQGPKLLIQFQNNGVVDDSQLPKDRFSAERLKGVDSTLKIQPAKLEDSAVYLCASSLGVLGYNEQFFGPGTRLTVL.

This clone has just one count. V gene TRBV14 combines with J gene TRBJ2-5, with D perhaps TRBD1 (6 bases). V lost 2 bases and J lost 5, with 12 bases in between. The V gene's germline CDR1 is SGHDN and CDR2 FVKESK. The CDR3 length is 14 residues. The CDR3 loop reads CASSQMIQGETQYF. The CDR3 DNA sequence: TGTGCCAGCAGCCAAATGATACAGGGTGAGACCCAGTACTTC. Together with reference TRBV14 and TRBJ2-5, the CDR3 gives the full variable domain: EAGVTQFPSHSVIEKGQTVTLRCDPISGHDNLYWYRRVMGKEIKFLLHFVKESKQDESGMPNNRFLAERTGGTYSTLKVQPAELEDSGVYFCASSQMIQGETQYFGPGTRLLVL.

The chain uses TRBV4-2 and TRBJ2-7; TRBD2 aligns across 9 bases. CDR3 length: 15 amino acids. Per germline, CDR1 LGHNA and CDR2 YNFKEQ. The V gene end was trimmed by 6 bases and the J gene end by 4 bases; junction bases not matched to a gene: 10. The DNA of the CDR3 is TGTGCCAGCAGGATTTCTAGCGGGGCCGATTACGAGCAGTACTTC. Translation gives CASRISSGADYEQYF.

The chain recombines TRBV10-3 with TRBJ2-3; 11 bases are a match to TRBD2. J was trimmed by 4 bases and V by 4 bases; bases with no gene match: 4. The germline V gene encodes CDR1 ENHRY and CDR2 SYGVKD. The CDR3 consists of 15 residues. This chain's CDR3 is CAISVAGGEPDTQYF. CDR3 coding DNA: TGTGCCATCAGTGTAGCGGGAGGGGAACCAGATACGCAGTATTTT.

The chain combines TRBV5-6 with TRBJ2-4, with D unresolved. V was clipped by 2 bases and J by 8 bases, with 20 bases between them. Looked up from germline, CDR1 is SGHDT and CDR2 is YYEEEE. This CDR3 has 16 amino acids. The CDR3 DNA reads TGTGCCAGCAGCTTATACACGGCCTACTTACGGGACATTCAGTACTTC. This sequence encodes CASSLYTAYLRDIQYF.

The V call is TRBV5-4, the J call TRBJ2-3, with 9 bases lining up with TRBD1. Trimming removed 2 bases from V and 2 bases from J; junction bases left unmatched: 3. Germline CDR1 is SGHNT and CDR2 is YYREEE (reference sequence). This CDR3 has 15 residues. CDR3 in DNA: TGTGCCAGCAGCTTCGGGACAGGGTACACAGATACGCAGTATTTT. Translating it yields CASSFGTGYTDTQYF.

There are a few counts of this clone. The V and J genes are TRBV7-9 and TRBJ2-3, with TRBD2 matching 11 bases. Germline loops: CDR1 SEHNR, CDR2 FQNEAQ (reference sequence). With V trimmed by 1 base and J by 7 bases, 4 bases remained unmatched. The CDR3 consists of 15 residues. DNA of the CDR3: TGTGCCAGCAGCTTAGGACTAGCGGGGACGTATACGCAGTATTTT. Amino acids: CASSLGLAGTYTQYF.

This clone has more than one count but fewer than ten. The chain recombines TRBV18 with TRBJ2-1, with 10 nucleotides matching TRBD2. The CDR3 is 16 amino acids. Germline values: CDR1 KGHSH, CDR2 LQKENI. Trimming took 0 bases from V and 2 from J; bases not matched to a gene: 1. DNA for the CDR3: TGTGCCAGCTCACCACCGAGCGGGAGGGCCTACAATGAGCAGTTCTTC. Residues: CASSPPSGRAYNEQFF.